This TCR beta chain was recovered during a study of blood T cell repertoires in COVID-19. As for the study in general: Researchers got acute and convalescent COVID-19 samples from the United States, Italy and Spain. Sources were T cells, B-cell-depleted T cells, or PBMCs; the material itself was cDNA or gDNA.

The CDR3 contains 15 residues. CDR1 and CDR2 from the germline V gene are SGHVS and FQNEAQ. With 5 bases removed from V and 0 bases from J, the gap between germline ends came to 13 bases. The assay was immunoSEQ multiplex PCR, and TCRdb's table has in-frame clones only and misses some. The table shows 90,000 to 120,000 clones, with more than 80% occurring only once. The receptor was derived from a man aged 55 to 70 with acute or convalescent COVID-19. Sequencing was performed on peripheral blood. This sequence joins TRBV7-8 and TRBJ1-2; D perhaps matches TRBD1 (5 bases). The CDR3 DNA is TGTGCCAGCAGCCCTAACCCAGGGTCTAACTATGGCTACACCTTC. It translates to CASSPNPGSNYGYTF.